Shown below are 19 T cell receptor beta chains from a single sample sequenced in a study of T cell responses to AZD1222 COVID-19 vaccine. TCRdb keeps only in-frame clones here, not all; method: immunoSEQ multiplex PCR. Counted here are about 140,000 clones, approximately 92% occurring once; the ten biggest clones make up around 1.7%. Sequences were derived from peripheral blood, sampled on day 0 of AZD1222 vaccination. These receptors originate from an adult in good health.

The CDR3 DNA reads as TGTGCCAGCAGCCAACGGACAGGGTATGGAGGTCGCGAAAAACTGTTTTTT. Its protein product is CASSQRTGYGGREKLFF. The chain has TRBV3-1 (or the pseudogene TRBV3-2) and TRBJ1-4, with 8 nucleotides matching TRBD1. From germline, CDR1 is LGHDT and CDR2 YNNKEL (reference sequence). The ends lost 2 bases at V and 8 bases at J; junction bases unmatched: 13. CDR3 length equals 17 residues.

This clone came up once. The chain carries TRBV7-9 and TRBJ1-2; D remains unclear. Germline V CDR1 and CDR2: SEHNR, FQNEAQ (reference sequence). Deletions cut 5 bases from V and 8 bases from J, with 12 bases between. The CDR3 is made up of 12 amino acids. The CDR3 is CASSNGVWGYTF. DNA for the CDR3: TGTGCCAGCAGCAATGGGGTTTGGGGCTACACCTTC.

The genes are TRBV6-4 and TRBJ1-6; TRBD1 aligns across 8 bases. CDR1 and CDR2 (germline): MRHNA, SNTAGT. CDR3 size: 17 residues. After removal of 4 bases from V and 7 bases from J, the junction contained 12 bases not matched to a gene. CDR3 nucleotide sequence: TGTGCCAGCAGTGTAAAAACCCAGGACAGGGTAAATTCACCCCTCCACTTT. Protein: CASSVKTQDRVNSPLHF.

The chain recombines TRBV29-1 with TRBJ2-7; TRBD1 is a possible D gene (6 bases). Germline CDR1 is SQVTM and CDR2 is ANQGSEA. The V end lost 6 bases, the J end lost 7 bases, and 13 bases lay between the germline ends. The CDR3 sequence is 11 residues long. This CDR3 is CSVGQSGEQYF. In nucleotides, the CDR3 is TGCAGCGTCGGACAGAGTGGGGAGCAGTACTTC.

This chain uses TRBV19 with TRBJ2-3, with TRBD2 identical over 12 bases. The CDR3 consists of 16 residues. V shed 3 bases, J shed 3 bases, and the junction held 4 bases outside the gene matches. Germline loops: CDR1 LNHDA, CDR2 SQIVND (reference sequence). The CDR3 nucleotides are TGTGCCAGTAGTATTAGAACTAGCGGGAGGACAGATACGCAGTATTTT. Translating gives CASSIRTSGRTDTQYF.

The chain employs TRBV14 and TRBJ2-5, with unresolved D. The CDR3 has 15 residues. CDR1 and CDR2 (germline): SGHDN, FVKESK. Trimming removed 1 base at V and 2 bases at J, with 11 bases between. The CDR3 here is CASSQGLTRQETQYF. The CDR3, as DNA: TGTGCCAGCAGCCAAGGACTCACCCGACAAGAGACCCAGTACTTC.

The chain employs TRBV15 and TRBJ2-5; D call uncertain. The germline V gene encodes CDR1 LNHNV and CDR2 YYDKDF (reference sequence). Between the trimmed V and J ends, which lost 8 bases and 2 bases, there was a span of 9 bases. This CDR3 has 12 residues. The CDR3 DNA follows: TGTGCCACCGCGCATAGACAAGAGACCCAGTACTTC. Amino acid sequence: CATAHRQETQYF.

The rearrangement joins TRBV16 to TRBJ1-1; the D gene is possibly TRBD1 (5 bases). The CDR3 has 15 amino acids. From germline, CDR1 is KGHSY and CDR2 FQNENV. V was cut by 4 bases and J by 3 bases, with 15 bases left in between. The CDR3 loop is CASSPSPGRDTEAFF. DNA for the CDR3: TGTGCCAGCAGCCCTTCCCCGGGCAGGGACACTGAAGCTTTCTTT.

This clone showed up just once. CDR3 sequence reads: CASSVGANDQPQHF. The CDR3 bases are TGTGCCAGCAGCGTAGGAGCTAACGATCAGCCCCAGCATTTT. The V call is TRBV9, the J call TRBJ1-5; D is unclear. Germline-derived CDR1 and CDR2 are SGDLS and YYNGEE. The CDR3 has 14 amino acids. V was trimmed by 0 bases and J by 5 bases, leaving 9 bases between them.

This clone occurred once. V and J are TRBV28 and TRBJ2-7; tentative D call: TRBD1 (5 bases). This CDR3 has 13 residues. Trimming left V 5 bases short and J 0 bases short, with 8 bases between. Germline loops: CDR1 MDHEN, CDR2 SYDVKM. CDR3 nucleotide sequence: TGTGCCAGCAGTCCAGGGTTCTCCTACGAGCAGTACTTC. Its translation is CASSPGFSYEQYF.

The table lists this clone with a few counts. CDR3: CASSQNNRDFPEAFF. For the CDR3, the DNA is TGTGCCAGCAGCCAAAATAATCGGGACTTCCCTGAAGCTTTCTTT. The chain is built from TRBV14 and TRBJ1-1, with D perhaps matching TRBD1 (5 bases). This CDR3 is built from 15 residues. Between the trimmed V and J ends, which lost 2 bases and 6 bases, there was a span of 16 bases. Germline V CDR1 and CDR2: SGHDN, FVKESK.

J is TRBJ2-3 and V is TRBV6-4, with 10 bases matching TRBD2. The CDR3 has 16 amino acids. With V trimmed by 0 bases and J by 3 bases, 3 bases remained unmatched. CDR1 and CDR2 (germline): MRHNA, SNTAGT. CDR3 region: CASSDSTSGPTDTQYF. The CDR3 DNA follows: TGTGCCAGCAGTGACTCGACTAGCGGGCCTACAGATACGCAGTATTTT.

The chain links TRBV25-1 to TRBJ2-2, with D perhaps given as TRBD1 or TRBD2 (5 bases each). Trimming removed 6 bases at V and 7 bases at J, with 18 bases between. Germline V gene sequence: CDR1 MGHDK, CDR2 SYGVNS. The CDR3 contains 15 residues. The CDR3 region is CASSGGGTGGGELFF. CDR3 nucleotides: TGTGCCAGCAGCGGAGGTGGGACGGGCGGCGGGGAGCTGTTTTTT.

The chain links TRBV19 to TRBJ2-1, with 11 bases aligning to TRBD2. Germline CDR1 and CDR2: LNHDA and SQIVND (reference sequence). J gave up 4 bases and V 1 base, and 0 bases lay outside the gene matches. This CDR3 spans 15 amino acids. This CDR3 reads CASSIGLAGYNEQFF. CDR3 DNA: TGTGCCAGTAGTATAGGACTAGCGGGATACAATGAGCAGTTCTTC. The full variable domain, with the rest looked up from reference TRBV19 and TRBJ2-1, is DGGITQSPKYLFRKEGQNVTLSCEQNLNHDAMYWYRQDPGQGLRLIYYSQIVNDFQKGDIAEGYSVSREKKESFPLTVTSAQKNPTAFYLCASSIGLAGYNEQFFGPGTRLTVL.

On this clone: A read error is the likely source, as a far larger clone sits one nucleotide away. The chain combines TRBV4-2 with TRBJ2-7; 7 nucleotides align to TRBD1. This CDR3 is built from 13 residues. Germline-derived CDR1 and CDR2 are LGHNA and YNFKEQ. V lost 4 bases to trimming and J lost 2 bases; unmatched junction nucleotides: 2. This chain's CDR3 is CASSRGQAYEQYF. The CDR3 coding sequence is TGTGCCAGCAGCCGCGGACAGGCCTACGAGCAGTACTTC.

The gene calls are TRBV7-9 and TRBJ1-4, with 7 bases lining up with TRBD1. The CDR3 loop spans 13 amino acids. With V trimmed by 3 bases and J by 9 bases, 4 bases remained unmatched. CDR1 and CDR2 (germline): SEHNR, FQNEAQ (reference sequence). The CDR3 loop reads CASSFPGQKKLFF. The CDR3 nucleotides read TGTGCCAGCAGCTTTCCGGGACAGAAAAAACTGTTTTTT.

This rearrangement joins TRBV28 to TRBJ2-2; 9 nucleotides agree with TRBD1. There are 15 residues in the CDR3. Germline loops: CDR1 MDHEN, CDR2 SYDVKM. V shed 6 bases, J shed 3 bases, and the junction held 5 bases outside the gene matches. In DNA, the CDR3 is TGTGCCAGCAGGGGGGGACAGGGCTACACCGGGGAGCTGTTTTTT. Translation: CASRGGQGYTGELFF. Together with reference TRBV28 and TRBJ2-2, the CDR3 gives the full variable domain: DVKVTQSSRYLVKRTGEKVFLECVQDMDHENMFWYRQDPGLGLRLIYFSYDVKMKEKGDIPEGYSVSREKKERFSLILESASTNQTSMYLCASRGGQGYTGELFFGEGSRLTVL.

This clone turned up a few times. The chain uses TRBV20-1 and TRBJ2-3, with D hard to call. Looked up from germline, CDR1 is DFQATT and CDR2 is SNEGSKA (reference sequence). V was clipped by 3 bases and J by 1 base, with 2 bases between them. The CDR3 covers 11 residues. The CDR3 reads CSASGTDTQYF. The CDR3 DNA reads TGCAGTGCTAGCGGCACAGATACGCAGTATTTT.

CDR3 sequence (DNA): TGCGCCAGCAGCTTGGTTAACGGGGGGAGGGACGCTTTCTTT. Encoded protein: CASSLVNGGRDAFF. The chain couples TRBV5-1 to TRBJ1-1, with D perhaps matching TRBD1 (5 bases). The V end was cut by 0 bases, the J end by 11 bases, with 17 bases between. The CDR3 is 14 residues long. Germline V gene sequence: CDR1 SGHRS, CDR2 YFSETQ.